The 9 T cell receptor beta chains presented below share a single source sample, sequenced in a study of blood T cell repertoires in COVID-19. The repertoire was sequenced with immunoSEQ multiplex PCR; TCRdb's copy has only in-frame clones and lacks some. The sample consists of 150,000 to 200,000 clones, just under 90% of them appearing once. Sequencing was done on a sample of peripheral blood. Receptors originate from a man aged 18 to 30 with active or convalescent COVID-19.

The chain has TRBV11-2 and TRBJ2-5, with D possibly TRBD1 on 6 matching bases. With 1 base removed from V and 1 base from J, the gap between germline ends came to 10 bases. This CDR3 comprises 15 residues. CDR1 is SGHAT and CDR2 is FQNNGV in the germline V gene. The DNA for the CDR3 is TGTGCCAGCAGCTTAGTTTGGGGGCCCCAAGAGACCCAGTACTTC. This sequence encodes CASSLVWGPQETQYF.

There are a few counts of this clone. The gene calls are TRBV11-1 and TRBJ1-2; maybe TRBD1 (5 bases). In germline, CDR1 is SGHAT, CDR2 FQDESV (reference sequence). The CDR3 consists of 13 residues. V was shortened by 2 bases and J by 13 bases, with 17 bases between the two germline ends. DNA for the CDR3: TGTGCCAGCAGCTTACGCAGGGACTATGGTTGCACCTTC. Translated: CASSLRRDYGCTF.

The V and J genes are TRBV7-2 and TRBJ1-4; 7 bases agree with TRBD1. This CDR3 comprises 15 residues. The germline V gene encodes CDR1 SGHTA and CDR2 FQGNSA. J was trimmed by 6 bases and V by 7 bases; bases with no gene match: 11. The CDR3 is CASNPQGRRDEKLFF. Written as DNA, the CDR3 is TGTGCCAGCAACCCACAGGGGAGAAGAGATGAAAAACTGTTTTTT.

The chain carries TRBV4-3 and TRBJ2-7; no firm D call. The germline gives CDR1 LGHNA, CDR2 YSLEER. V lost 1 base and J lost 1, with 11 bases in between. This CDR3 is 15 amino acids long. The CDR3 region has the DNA TGCGCCAGCAGCCAAGGAGCATACAGTTCCTACGAGCAGTACTTC. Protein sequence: CASSQGAYSSYEQYF.

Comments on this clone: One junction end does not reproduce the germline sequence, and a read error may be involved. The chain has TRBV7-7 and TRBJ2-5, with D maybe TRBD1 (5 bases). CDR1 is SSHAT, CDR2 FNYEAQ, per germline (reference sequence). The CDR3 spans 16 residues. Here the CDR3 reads CASSPEPGQDQETQYF. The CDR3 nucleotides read TGTGCTAGCAGCCCCGAACCTGGACAAGACCAAGAGACCCAGTACTTC.

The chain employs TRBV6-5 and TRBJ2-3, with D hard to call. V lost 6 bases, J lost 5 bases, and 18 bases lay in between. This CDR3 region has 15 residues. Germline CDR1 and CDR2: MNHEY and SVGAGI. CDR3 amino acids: CASSSKASSRDTQYF. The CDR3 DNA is TGTGCCAGCAGCTCAAAAGCCTCGAGCCGAGATACGCAGTATTTT.

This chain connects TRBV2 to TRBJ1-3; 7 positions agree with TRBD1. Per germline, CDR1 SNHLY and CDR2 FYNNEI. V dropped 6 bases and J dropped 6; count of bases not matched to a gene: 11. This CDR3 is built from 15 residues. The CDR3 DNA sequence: TGTGCCAGCAGAGCACCGGCGGGGACAGTAAACACCATATATTTT. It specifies CASRAPAGTVNTIYF.

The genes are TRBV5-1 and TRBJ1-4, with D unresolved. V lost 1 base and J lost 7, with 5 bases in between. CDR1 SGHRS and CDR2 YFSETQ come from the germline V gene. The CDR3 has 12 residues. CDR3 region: CASSLQFEKLFF. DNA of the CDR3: TGCGCCAGCAGCTTGCAGTTTGAAAAACTGTTTTTT.

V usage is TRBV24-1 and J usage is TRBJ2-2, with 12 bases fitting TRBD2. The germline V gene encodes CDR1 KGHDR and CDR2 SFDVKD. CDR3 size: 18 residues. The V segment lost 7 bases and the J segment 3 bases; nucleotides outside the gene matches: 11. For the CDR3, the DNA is TGTGCCACCAGCCAACCATGGACTAGCGGGGACCACACCGGGGAGCTGTTTTTT. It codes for CATSQPWTSGDHTGELFF.